The 13 T cell receptor beta chains in this list originate from one sample, sequenced in a study of T-cell reconstitution after alpha-beta-depleted transplantation in children. Using unique molecular identifiers, the investigators prepared the TCRbeta library. TCRdb redid the calling of the PCR reads with MiXCR, one entry per CDR3 protein. The sample contains about 610,000 distinct CDR3 sequences, roughly 10% of which appear only once. The specimen comprised PBMCs from the stem cell graft donor, sampled from the stem cell graft. All receptors derive from a human donor who donated a stem cell graft to a child with acute myeloid leukemia.

This clonotype was observed a handful of times. V usage is TRBV6-2 or TRBV6-3 and J usage is TRBJ2-3; either TRBD1 or TRBD2 may fit D (5 bases each). Trimming left V 5 bases short and J 3 bases short, with 15 bases between. The CDR3 contains 15 residues. CDR1 and CDR2 (germline): MNHEY, SVGEGT. The CDR3, as DNA: TGTGCCAGCAGTCGACAGAGAGGGACGACAGATACGCAGTATTTT. Translating gives CASSRQRGTTDTQYF.

This clonotype was observed at least ten times. The gene calls are TRBV12-3 or TRBV12-4 and TRBJ2-7; D uncertain. V was shortened by 2 bases and J by 4 bases, with 12 bases between the two germline ends. The CDR3 has 14 residues. CDR3 bases: TGTGCCAGCAGTTTATTAGCTAGTGTATACGAGCAGTACTTC. It is translated as CASSLLASVYEQYF.

This clonotype was observed at least ten times. The chain has TRBV6-1 and TRBJ1-1, with D perhaps TRBD1 (5 bases). This CDR3 is built from 15 residues. Germline CDR1 is MNHNS and CDR2 is SASEGT. The germline V and J ends were trimmed by 5 bases and 1 base, with 14 bases remaining between them. The CDR3 spells CASSPQGTGNTEAFF. The CDR3 DNA follows: TGTGCCAGCAGTCCCCAGGGAACAGGGAACACTGAAGCTTTCTTT.

This chain joins TRBV30 and TRBJ2-5, with D possibly TRBD2 on 6 matching bases. CDR1 and CDR2 from the germline V gene are GTSNPN and SVGIG (reference sequence). The V end lost 3 bases, the J end lost 2 bases, and 10 bases lay between the germline ends. CDR3 length: 13 residues. In nucleotides, the CDR3 is TGTGCCTGGAGGGAGGGTTGGCAAGAGACCCAGTACTTC. Residues: CAWREGWQETQYF. The whole variable domain, filled in from reference TRBV30 and TRBJ2-5, reads SQTIHQWPATLVQPVGSPLSLECTVEGTSNPNLYWYRQAAGRGLQLLFYSVGIGQISSEVPQNLSASRPQDRQFILSSKKLLLSDSGFYLCAWREGWQETQYFGPGTRLLVL.

This clonotype was found many times. V is TRBV15 and J is TRBJ1-1, with D tentatively TRBD1 (5 bases). The CDR3 has 18 residues. Germline-derived CDR1 and CDR2 are LNHNV and YYDKDF (reference sequence). Trimming removed 0 bases from V and 1 base from J, with 18 bases in between. The CDR3 nucleotides are TGTGCCACCAGCAGAGATCCCGATCTGAACAGGACGAACACTGAAGCTTTCTTT. Translated: CATSRDPDLNRTNTEAFF.

This clonotype has a handful of counts. The V and J genes are TRBV7-2 and TRBJ2-3; 8 bases match TRBD2. V gave up 7 bases and J gave up 5 bases; unmatched junction bases: 8. The germline CDR1 and CDR2 sequences are SGHTA and FQGNSA. There are 14 residues in the CDR3. The CDR3 nucleotides are TGTGCCAGCACCGAGACTAGCGTTGGAGATACGCAGTATTTT. Protein sequence: CASTETSVGDTQYF.

V is TRBV7-3 and J is TRBJ2-1; TRBD2 aligns across 14 bases. Germline CDR1 is SGHTA and CDR2 is FQGTGA. The CDR3 runs to 15 residues. The V gene end was trimmed by 5 bases and the J gene end by 7 bases; junction bases not matched to a gene: 4. CDR3 coding DNA: TGTGCCAGCAGCCGGACTAGCGGGAGGAGGAATGAGCAGTTCTTC. It yields the protein CASSRTSGRRNEQFF.

This clonotype was seen at least ten times. V usage is TRBV6-1 and J usage is TRBJ2-2; D perhaps matches TRBD1 (6 bases). V lost 7 bases and J 2 bases, leaving 11 bases between the germline ends. Per germline, CDR1 MNHNS and CDR2 SASEGT. This CDR3 has 14 amino acids. The CDR3 here is CASKGQLNTGELFF. For the CDR3, the DNA is TGTGCCAGCAAAGGACAGTTAAACACCGGGGAGCTGTTTTTT.

The table lists this clonotype with a few counts. This rearrangement joins TRBV25-1 to TRBJ1-1; 9 nucleotides match TRBD1. CDR3 length: 14 amino acids. The germline gives CDR1 MGHDK, CDR2 SYGVNS. The V segment lost 7 bases and the J segment 0 bases; nucleotides outside the gene matches: 3. CDR3 protein: CASTTGGMNTEAFF. DNA of the CDR3: TGTGCCAGCACTACAGGGGGCATGAACACTGAAGCTTTCTTT.

This clonotype was seen more than once but under ten times. This sequence joins TRBV7-3 and TRBJ2-3; 9 bases align to TRBD2. V lost 5 bases and J lost 4; bases outside the gene matches: 7. This CDR3 has 15 residues. CDR1 SGHTA and CDR2 FQGTGA come from the germline V gene. This CDR3 is CASSPKAGGADTQYF. For the CDR3, the DNA is TGTGCCAGCAGCCCTAAAGCGGGAGGCGCAGATACGCAGTATTTT.

The J gene is TRBJ2-3, the V gene TRBV20-1; TRBD2 matches at 11 bases. J lost 2 bases, V lost 5 bases, and 3 bases had no gene match. The germline CDR1 and CDR2 sequences are DFQATT and SNEGSKA (reference sequence). There are 14 residues in the CDR3. CDR3 sequence reads: CSARLAGYTDTQYF. In DNA form, the CDR3 reads TGCAGTGCTCGACTAGCGGGGTACACAGATACGCAGTATTTT.

This clonotype has a count of ten or more. This rearrangement joins TRBV12-3 or TRBV12-4 to TRBJ2-7; 9 bases are shared with TRBD1. This CDR3 is 13 amino acids long. Losses at the gene ends were 6 bases for V and 7 bases for J; bases not matched to a gene: 7. The CDR3 here is CASSADRGREQYF. CDR3 coding DNA: TGTGCCAGCAGCGCAGACAGGGGGAGGGAGCAGTACTTC.

A word on this clonotype: An end of the junction does not agree with germline; a read error may underlie this. V gene TRBV29-1 combines with J gene TRBJ2-2; the D gene is possibly TRBD2 (5 bases). In germline, CDR1 is SQVTM, CDR2 ANQGSEA. This CDR3 is 13 amino acids long. In DNA form, the CDR3 reads TGCAGCGTTGGGCCGGCGAACACCGGGGAGCTGTATTTT. Its protein product is CSVGPANTGELYF.